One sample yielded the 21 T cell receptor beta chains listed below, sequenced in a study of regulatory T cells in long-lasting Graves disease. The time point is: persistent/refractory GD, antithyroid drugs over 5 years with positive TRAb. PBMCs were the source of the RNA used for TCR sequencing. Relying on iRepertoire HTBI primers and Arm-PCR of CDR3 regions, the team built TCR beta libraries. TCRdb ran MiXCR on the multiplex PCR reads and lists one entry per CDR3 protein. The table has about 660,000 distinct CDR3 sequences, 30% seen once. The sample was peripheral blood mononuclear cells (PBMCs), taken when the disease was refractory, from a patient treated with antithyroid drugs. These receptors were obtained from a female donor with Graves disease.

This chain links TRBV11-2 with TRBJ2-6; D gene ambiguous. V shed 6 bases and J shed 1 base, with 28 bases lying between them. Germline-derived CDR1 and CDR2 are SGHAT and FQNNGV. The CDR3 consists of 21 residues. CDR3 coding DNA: TGTGCCAGCAGTAAAATGGGGTCTTTAGGCCTTGTGGCATCTGGGGCCAACGTCCTGACTTTC. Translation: CASSKMGSLGLVASGANVLTF.

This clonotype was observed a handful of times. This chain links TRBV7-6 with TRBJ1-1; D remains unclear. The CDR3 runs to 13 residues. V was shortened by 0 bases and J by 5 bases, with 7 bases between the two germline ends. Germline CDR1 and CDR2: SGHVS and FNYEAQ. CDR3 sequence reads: CASSLAARTEAFF. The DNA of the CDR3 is TGTGCCAGCAGCTTAGCGGCGAGGACTGAAGCTTTCTTT. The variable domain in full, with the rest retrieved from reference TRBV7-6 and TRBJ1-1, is GAGVSQSPRYKVTKRGQDVALRCDPISGHVSLYWYRQALGQGPEFLTYFNYEAQQDKSGLPNDRFSAERPEGSISTLTIQRTEQRDSAMYRCASSLAARTEAFFGQGTRLTVV.

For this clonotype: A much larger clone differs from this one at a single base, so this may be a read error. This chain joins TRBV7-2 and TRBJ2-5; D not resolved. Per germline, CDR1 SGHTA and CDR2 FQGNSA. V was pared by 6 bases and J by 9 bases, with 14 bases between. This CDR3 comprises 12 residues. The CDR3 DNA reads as TGTGCCAGCAGTCCGCTTTCCGAGGCCCAGTACTTC. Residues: CASSPLSEAQYF.

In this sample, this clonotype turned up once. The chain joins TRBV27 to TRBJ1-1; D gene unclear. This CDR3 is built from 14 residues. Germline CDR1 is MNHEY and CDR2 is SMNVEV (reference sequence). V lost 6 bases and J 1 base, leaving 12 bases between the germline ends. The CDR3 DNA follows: TGTGCCAGCAGGGGAGAAGCTCCGAACACTGAAGCTTTCTTT. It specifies CASRGEAPNTEAFF.

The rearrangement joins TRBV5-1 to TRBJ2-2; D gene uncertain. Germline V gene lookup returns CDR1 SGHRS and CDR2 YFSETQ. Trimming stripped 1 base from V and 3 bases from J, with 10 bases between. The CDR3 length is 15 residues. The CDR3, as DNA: TGCGCCAGCAGCTTGTCATTCCCAGACACCGGGGAGCTGTTTTTT. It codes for CASSLSFPDTGELFF.

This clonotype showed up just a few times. CDR3 nucleotide sequence: TGTGCCAGTAGTATGATAAAGGAGGGAGCAGCTTTCTTT. It is translated as CASSMIKEGAAFF. The chain employs TRBV19 and TRBJ1-1; D ambiguous. The germline CDR1 and CDR2 sequences are LNHDA and SQIVND (reference sequence). Trimming shortened V by 3 bases and J by 10 bases, and 15 bases separated the two germline ends. CDR3 size: 13 residues.

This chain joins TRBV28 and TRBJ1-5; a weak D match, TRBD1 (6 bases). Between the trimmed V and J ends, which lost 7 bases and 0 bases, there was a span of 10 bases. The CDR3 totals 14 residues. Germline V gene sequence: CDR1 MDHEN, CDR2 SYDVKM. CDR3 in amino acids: CASTPGASNQPQHF. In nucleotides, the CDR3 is TGTGCCAGCACCCCAGGGGCTAGCAATCAGCCCCAGCATTTT.

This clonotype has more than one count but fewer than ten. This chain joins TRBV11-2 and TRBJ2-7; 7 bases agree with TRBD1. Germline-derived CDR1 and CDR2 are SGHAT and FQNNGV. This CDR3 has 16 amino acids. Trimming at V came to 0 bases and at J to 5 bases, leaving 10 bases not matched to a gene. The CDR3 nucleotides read TGTGCCAGCAGCTTAGATAAGAACAGGGGAGTCGACGAGCAGTACTTC. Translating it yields CASSLDKNRGVDEQYF.

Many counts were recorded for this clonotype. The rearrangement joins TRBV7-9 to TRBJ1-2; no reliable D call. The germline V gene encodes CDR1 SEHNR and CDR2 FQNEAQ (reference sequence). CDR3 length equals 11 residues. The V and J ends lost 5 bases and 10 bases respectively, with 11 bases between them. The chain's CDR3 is CASSMRAAYTF. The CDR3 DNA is TGTGCCAGCAGCATGCGGGCGGCCTACACCTTC.

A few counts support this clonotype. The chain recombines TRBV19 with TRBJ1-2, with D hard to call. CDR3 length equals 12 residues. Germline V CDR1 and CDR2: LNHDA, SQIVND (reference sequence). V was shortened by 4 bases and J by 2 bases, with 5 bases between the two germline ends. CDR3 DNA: TGTGCCAGTAGTACCCCCAACTATGGCTACACCTTC. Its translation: CASSTPNYGYTF.

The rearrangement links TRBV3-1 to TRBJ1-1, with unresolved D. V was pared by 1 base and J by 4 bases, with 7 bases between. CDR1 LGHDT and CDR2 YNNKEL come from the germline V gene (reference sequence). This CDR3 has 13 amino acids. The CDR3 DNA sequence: TGTGCCAGCAGCCAAGCGCGATCCACTGAAGCTTTCTTT. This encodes CASSQARSTEAFF.

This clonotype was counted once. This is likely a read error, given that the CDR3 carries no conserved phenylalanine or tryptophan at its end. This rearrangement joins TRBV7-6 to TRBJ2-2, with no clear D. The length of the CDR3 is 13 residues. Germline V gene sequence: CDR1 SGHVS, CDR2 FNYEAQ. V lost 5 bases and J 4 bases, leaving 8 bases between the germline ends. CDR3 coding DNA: TGTGCCAGCAGCGTGTACGGCACCGGGGAGCTGTTTTCT. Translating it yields CASSVYGTGELFS.

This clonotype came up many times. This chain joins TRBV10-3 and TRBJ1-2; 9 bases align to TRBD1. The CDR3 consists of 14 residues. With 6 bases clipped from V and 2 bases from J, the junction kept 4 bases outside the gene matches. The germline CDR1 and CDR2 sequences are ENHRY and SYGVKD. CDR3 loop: CAIRGTGPNYGYTF. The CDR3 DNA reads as TGTGCCATCAGGGGGACAGGGCCCAACTATGGCTACACCTTC.

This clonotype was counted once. CDR3 in amino acids: CASSQDPGNYGYTF. CDR3 nucleotides: TGTGCCAGCAGCCAAGATCCAGGGAACTATGGCTACACCTTC. The chain has TRBV3-1 and TRBJ1-2; possible D gene TRBD1, 5 bases. CDR1 and CDR2 from the germline V gene are LGHDT and YNNKEL (reference sequence). V lost 0 bases to trimming and J lost 2 bases, with 7 bases between them. This CDR3 region has 14 residues.

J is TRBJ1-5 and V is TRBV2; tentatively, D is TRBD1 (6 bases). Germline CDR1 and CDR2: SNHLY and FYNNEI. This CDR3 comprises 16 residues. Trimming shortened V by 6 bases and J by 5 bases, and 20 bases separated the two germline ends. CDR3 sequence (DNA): TGTGCCAGCAGAAATCTACAGGGAAGTGTGGATCAGCCCCAGCATTTT. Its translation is CASRNLQGSVDQPQHF.

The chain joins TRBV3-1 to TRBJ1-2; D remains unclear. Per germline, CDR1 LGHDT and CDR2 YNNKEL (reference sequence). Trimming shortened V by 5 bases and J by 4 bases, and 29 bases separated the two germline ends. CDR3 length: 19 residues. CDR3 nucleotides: TGTGCCAGCAGCGAAATGCGTCCTGGGTCAGGTTCCCGCGCCTATGGCTACACCTTC. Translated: CASSEMRPGSGSRAYGYTF. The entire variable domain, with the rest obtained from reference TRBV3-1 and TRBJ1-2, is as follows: DTAVSQTPKYLVTQMGNDKSIKCEQNLGHDTMYWYKQDSKKFLKIMFSYNNKELIINETVPNRFSPKSPDKAHLNLHINSLELGDSAVYFCASSEMRPGSGSRAYGYTFGSGTRLTVV.

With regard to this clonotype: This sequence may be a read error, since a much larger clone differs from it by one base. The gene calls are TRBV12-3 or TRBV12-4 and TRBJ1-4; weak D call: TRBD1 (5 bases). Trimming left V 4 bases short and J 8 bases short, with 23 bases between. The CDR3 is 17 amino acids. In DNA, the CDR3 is TGTGCCAGCAGTTCCAGGGTGGGCGCGGGGGAACAGGAAAAACTGTTTTTT. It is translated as CASSSRVGAGEQEKLFF.

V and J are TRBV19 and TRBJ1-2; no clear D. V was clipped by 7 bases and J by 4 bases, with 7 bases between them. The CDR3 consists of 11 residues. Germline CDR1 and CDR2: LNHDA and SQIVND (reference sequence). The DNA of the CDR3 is TGTGCCAGTATGTCGGGCTATGGCTACACCTTC. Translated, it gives CASMSGYGYTF.

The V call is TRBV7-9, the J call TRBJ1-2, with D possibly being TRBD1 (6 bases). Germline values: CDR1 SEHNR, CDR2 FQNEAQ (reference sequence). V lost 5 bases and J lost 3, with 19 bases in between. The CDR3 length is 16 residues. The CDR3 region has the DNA TGTGCCAGCAGCCCTGCGAGAGGGGGTTCGGACTATGGCTACACCTTC. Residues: CASSPARGGSDYGYTF.

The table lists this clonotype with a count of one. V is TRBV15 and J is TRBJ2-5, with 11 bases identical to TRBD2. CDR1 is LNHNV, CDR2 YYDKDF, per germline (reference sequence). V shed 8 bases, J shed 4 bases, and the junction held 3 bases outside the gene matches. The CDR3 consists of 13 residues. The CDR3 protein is CATQGLAGETQYF. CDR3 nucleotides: TGTGCCACCCAAGGACTAGCGGGAGAGACCCAGTACTTC.

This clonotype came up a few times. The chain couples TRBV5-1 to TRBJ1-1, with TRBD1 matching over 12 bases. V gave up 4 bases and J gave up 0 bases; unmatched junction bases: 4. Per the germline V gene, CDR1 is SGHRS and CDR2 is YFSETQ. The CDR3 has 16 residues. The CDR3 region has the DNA TGCGCCAGCAGCCCGGGACAGGGGGCAGTGAACACTGAAGCTTTCTTT. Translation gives CASSPGQGAVNTEAFF.